This entry concerns a single T cell receptor (beta chain). Its antigen is still unknown. V lost 4 bases and J lost 0, with 9 bases in between. Germline assignment: CDR1 GTSNPN and CDR2 SVGIG (reference sequence). The CDR3 totals 13 residues. The data derive from a study of CD8+ T cells in alopecia areata. Findings and limits, study-wide: Besides other cells, scalp samples also yield sequences of resident alphabeta T cells from normal skin. Among patients, TCR sharing was less clear than in mice, a difference possibly due in part to HLA diversity in the patient population.

Reverse transcription of extracted RNA yielded cDNA, which provided the sequencing template. The assay was immunoSEQ multiplex PCR, and TCRdb's table has in-frame clones only and misses some. This sample yields roughly 150,000 clones, of which roughly 50% are seen a single time; 6.5% to 7.5% belongs to the top ten. As part of sample collection, lesional scalp punch biopsies and peripheral blood were taken from alopecia areata patients. The rearrangement joins TRBV30 to TRBJ1-1; D not resolved. The TCR originated in a human donor with alopecia areata. Sequencing used CD4+ T cells sorted from blood. The CDR3 coding sequence is TGTGCCTGGAATCCAGGAATGAACACTGAAGCTTTCTTT. Protein sequence: CAWNPGMNTEAFF.